This T cell receptor (beta chain) was observed in a study of shared clonotypes between healthy human individuals. This table comes from immunoSEQ multiplex PCR, and its TCRdb copy is limited to in-frame clones, with some not included. The repertoire holds some 2.3 million clones, with 90% to 95% as singletons. The CDR3 consists of 13 residues. V lost 1 base, J lost 7 bases, and 9 bases lay in between. In germline, CDR1 is KGHSH, CDR2 LQKENI. Material: naive CD4+ T cells from PBMCs. Subset reported: CD45RA+ positively selected. V gene TRBV18 combines with J gene TRBJ2-3; D call uncertain. The TCR originated in a man aged 18 to 29 in good health. Some clones in this sample may be carry-over from other donors' samples. CDR3 residues: CASSPLSKNTQYF. The CDR3 nucleotides are TGTGCCAGCTCACCACTATCGAAGAATACGCAGTATTTT. The full variable domain, rest sourced from reference TRBV18 and TRBJ2-3, is NAGVMQNPRHLVRRRGQEARLRCSPMKGHSHVYWYRQLPEEGLKFMVYLQKENIIDESGMPKERFSAEFPKEGPSILRIQQVVRGDSAAYFCASSPLSKNTQYFGPGTRLTVL.